This T cell receptor beta chain was captured in a study of cytomegalovirus exposure and HLA in healthy donors. The PCR made use of 60 Vbeta and 13 Jbeta primers. The data were produced by immunoSEQ multiplex PCR, yet TCRdb's version contains in-frame clones alone and is incomplete. The table lists approximately 140,000 clones, 70% to 90% of them singletons. Deletions cut 5 bases from V and 5 bases from J, with 14 bases between. From germline, CDR1 is GTSNPN and CDR2 SVGIG (reference sequence). The CDR3 is 13 amino acids. The sequencing sample was made of PBMCs. The TCR originated in a woman aged 40-49 years in good health and CMV-seronegative. The gene calls are TRBV30 and TRBJ2-3, with D maybe TRBD1 (8 bases). CDR3 in DNA: TGTGCCTGGGAAACAGGGGGGGGAGATACGCAGTATTTT. Its translation is CAWETGGGDTQYF.